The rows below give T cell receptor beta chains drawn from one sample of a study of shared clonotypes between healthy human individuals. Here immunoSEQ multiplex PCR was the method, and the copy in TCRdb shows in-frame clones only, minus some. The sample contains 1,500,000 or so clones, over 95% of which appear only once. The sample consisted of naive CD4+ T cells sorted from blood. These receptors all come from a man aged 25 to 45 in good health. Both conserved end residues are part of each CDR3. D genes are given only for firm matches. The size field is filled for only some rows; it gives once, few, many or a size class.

CDR3 DNA: TGCGCCAGCAGCTTGACAGGGGTGGACTATGGCTACACCTTC
CDR3 protein: CASSLTGVDYGYTF
clone size: -
V gene: TRBV5-1
D gene: TRBD1
J gene: TRBJ1-2

CDR3 DNA: TGTGCCAGCATTCGGGGGCCCGCAACTAATGAAAAACTGTTTTTT
CDR3 protein: CASIRGPATNEKLFF
clone size: -
V gene: TRBV2
D gene: -
J gene: TRBJ1-4

CDR3 DNA: TGTGCCAGCAGCTTGGGCCGGGACACTGAAGCTTTCTTT
CDR3 protein: CASSLGRDTEAFF
clone size: -
V gene: TRBV5-4
D gene: -
J gene: TRBJ1-1

CDR3 DNA: TGTGCCAGTAGTACTGGACGGGCGTTGAACAATGAGCAGTTCTTC
CDR3 protein: CASSTGRALNNEQFF
clone size: -
V gene: TRBV19
D gene: -
J gene: TRBJ2-1

CDR3 DNA: TGCGCCAGCAGCTCAGGACTAGCGCTGAACACCGGGGAGCTGTTTTTT
CDR3 protein: CASSSGLALNTGELFF
clone size: -
V gene: TRBV5-1
D gene: TRBD2
J gene: TRBJ2-2

CDR3 DNA: TGTGCCAGCAGTTACTCCAAGAGGACAGGCAACTATGGCTACACCTTC
CDR3 protein: CASSYSKRTGNYGYTF
clone size: -
V gene: TRBV6-5
D gene: TRBD1
J gene: TRBJ1-2

CDR3 DNA: TGTGCCAGCTCACCGCTCCCCAGGTTGTCAGAGGAGACCCAGTACTTC
CDR3 protein: CASSPLPRLSEETQYF
clone size: -
V gene: TRBV18
D gene: -
J gene: TRBJ2-5

CDR3 DNA: TGTGCCTGGAGCCCCGGAATATACGAGCAGTACTTC
CDR3 protein: CAWSPGIYEQYF
clone size: -
V gene: TRBV30
D gene: -
J gene: TRBJ2-7

CDR3 DNA: TGTGCCAGCAGAACAGGAGGGTGGAGTGAAAAACTGTTTTTT
CDR3 protein: CASRTGGWSEKLFF
clone size: -
V gene: TRBV6-4
D gene: -
J gene: TRBJ1-4

CDR3 DNA: TGCGCCAGCAGATTGATCGGGACTAGCGAAGACATTCAGTACTTC
CDR3 protein: CASRLIGTSEDIQYF
clone size: -
V gene: TRBV5-1
D gene: TRBD2
J gene: TRBJ2-4

CDR3 DNA: TGTGCCAGCAGCCCCACTTCCGTGGGCGTTGGCATGAACACTGAAGCTTTCTTT
CDR3 protein: CASSPTSVGVGMNTEAFF
clone size: -
V gene: TRBV9
D gene: -
J gene: TRBJ1-1

CDR3 DNA: TGTGCCAGCAATCCGTTTCTTATCGGGAACGAGCAGTACTTC
CDR3 protein: CASNPFLIGNEQYF
clone size: -
V gene: TRBV28
D gene: -
J gene: TRBJ2-7

CDR3 DNA: TGCGCCAGCAGCTTGTATACAGGGTATAACTATGGCTACACCTTC
CDR3 protein: CASSLYTGYNYGYTF
clone size: -
V gene: TRBV5-1
D gene: -
J gene: TRBJ1-2

CDR3 DNA: TGTGCCAGCAGCGTGGGAGCAACTCCGGGCAATGAGCAGTTCTTC
CDR3 protein: CASSVGATPGNEQFF
clone size: -
V gene: TRBV9
D gene: -
J gene: TRBJ2-1

CDR3 DNA: TGTGCCAGCAGTTCCCCGAGGACTAGCGGGAGACCGGGGACATTCGGCGATACGCAGTATTTT
CDR3 protein: CASSSPRTSGRPGTFGDTQYF
clone size: -
V gene: TRBV28
D gene: TRBD2
J gene: TRBJ2-3

CDR3 DNA: TGTGCCAGCAGCCCCCATGGCGGGACAGGGGGTCTTAACGAGCAGTACTTC
CDR3 protein: CASSPHGGTGGLNEQYF
clone size: -
V gene: TRBV7-9
D gene: TRBD1
J gene: TRBJ2-7

CDR3 DNA: TGTGCCAGTGTCCCAAGGGATAGCAATCAGCCCCAGCATTTT
CDR3 protein: CASVPRDSNQPQHF
clone size: -
V gene: TRBV19
D gene: -
J gene: TRBJ1-5

CDR3 DNA: TGTGCCAGCAGTTTGTCGGGACTAGCTATCGAGCAGTACTTC
CDR3 protein: CASSLSGLAIEQYF
clone size: -
V gene: TRBV27
D gene: TRBD2
J gene: TRBJ2-7

CDR3 DNA: TGTGCCTGGAGTGTACGTGGATCGGTTAGCAATCAGCCCCAGCATTTT
CDR3 protein: CAWSVRGSVSNQPQHF
clone size: -
V gene: TRBV30
D gene: -
J gene: TRBJ1-5

CDR3 DNA: TGCGCCAGCAGCAAAGGCAGAGACGCCAGTGCTAGCACAGATACGCAGTATTTT
CDR3 protein: CASSKGRDASASTDTQYF
clone size: -
V gene: TRBV5-1
D gene: -
J gene: TRBJ2-3

CDR3 DNA: TGCGCCAGCAGCGTTCCGGGACTAGAGGTCGGGGAGCTGTTTTTT
CDR3 protein: CASSVPGLEVGELFF
clone size: -
V gene: TRBV5-1
D gene: TRBD2
J gene: TRBJ2-2

CDR3 DNA: TGTGCCAGCAGCTTAAACCAAGAGACCCAGTACTTC
CDR3 protein: CASSLNQETQYF
clone size: -
V gene: TRBV7-8
D gene: -
J gene: TRBJ2-5

CDR3 DNA: TGTGCCAGTAGCCGGGGGTCCTACAATGAGCAGTTCTTC
CDR3 protein: CASSRGSYNEQFF
clone size: -
V gene: TRBV19
D gene: -
J gene: TRBJ2-1

CDR3 DNA: TGTGCCTGGAGTACAACAGGCTGGAGCGAGAGGAACACCATATATTTT
CDR3 protein: CAWSTTGWSERNTIYF
clone size: -
V gene: TRBV30
D gene: -
J gene: TRBJ1-3

CDR3 DNA: TGCGCCAGCAGCGCGGGACTAGCGGGGAATGAGCAGTTCTTC
CDR3 protein: CASSAGLAGNEQFF
clone size: -
V gene: TRBV5-1
D gene: TRBD2
J gene: TRBJ2-1

CDR3 DNA: TGCAGCGTTGAAGTGATTACCACAGATACGCAGTATTTT
CDR3 protein: CSVEVITTDTQYF
clone size: -
V gene: TRBV29-1
D gene: -
J gene: TRBJ2-3

CDR3 DNA: TGCGCCAGCAGCGATAGGACGAGTCAGGATACGCAGTATTTT
CDR3 protein: CASSDRTSQDTQYF
clone size: -
V gene: TRBV5-1
D gene: -
J gene: TRBJ2-3

CDR3 DNA: TGTGCCAGCAGTTATCTCCTCAATCAGCCCCAGCATTTT
CDR3 protein: CASSYLLNQPQHF
clone size: -
V gene: TRBV6-5
D gene: -
J gene: TRBJ1-5

CDR3 DNA: TGCGCCAGCAGCACGAATAGAGATACGCAGTATTTT
CDR3 protein: CASSTNRDTQYF
clone size: -
V gene: TRBV5-1
D gene: -
J gene: TRBJ2-3

CDR3 DNA: TGTGCCAGCATCCCGGGGGGTGCCACTGAAGCTTTCTTT
CDR3 protein: CASIPGGATEAFF
clone size: once
V gene: TRBV6-1
D gene: -
J gene: TRBJ1-1

CDR3 DNA: TGTGCCAGCAGCTTAGGCTTCGGTGATCGGGGGGAGCAGTTCTTC
CDR3 protein: CASSLGFGDRGEQFF
clone size: -
V gene: TRBV7-6
D gene: -
J gene: TRBJ2-1

CDR3 DNA: TGTGCCATCAGTGTCACACAGGGGAACTATGGCTACACCTTC
CDR3 protein: CAISVTQGNYGYTF
clone size: -
V gene: TRBV10-3
D gene: TRBD1
J gene: TRBJ1-2

CDR3 DNA: TGCGCCAGCAGCTTTACCGGGACTAGCGGGATGGGTGAGCAGTTCTTC
CDR3 protein: CASSFTGTSGMGEQFF
clone size: -
V gene: TRBV5-1
D gene: TRBD2
J gene: TRBJ2-1

CDR3 DNA: TGTGCCAGTAGTACCCGAACAGGGTACTCTGGAAACACCATATATTTT
CDR3 protein: CASSTRTGYSGNTIYF
clone size: -
V gene: TRBV19
D gene: -
J gene: TRBJ1-3

CDR3 DNA: TGCAGCGTTGACCGGGAGGGGGCGCGGTGGAATTCCCAGTACTTC
CDR3 protein: CSVDREGARWNSQYF
clone size: -
V gene: TRBV29-1
D gene: -
J gene: TRBJ2-5

CDR3 DNA: TGTGCCAGCAGTCCCCCCGCTCCAAAGCCCGGGGTAGCTTTCTTT
CDR3 protein: CASSPPAPKPGVAFF
clone size: -
V gene: TRBV6-1
D gene: -
J gene: TRBJ1-1

CDR3 DNA: TGTGCCAGCAGTGCCGGGGTGGGGACTGAAGCTTTCTTT
CDR3 protein: CASSAGVGTEAFF
clone size: -
V gene: TRBV7-2
D gene: -
J gene: TRBJ1-1

CDR3 DNA: TGCAGCGCTGTTTTAGGGGAGACCCAGTACTTC
CDR3 protein: CSAVLGETQYF
clone size: -
V gene: TRBV29-1
D gene: -
J gene: TRBJ2-5

CDR3 DNA: TGCGCCAGCAGCCGGGGACAGGGAGGGGAAAAACTGTTTTTT
CDR3 protein: CASSRGQGGEKLFF
clone size: -
V gene: TRBV5-1
D gene: TRBD1
J gene: TRBJ1-4

CDR3 DNA: TGTGCCAGCAGCTCCCAGGACAGGGGGGGTGCCTACGAGCAGTACTTC
CDR3 protein: CASSSQDRGGAYEQYF
clone size: -
V gene: TRBV5-5
D gene: TRBD1
J gene: TRBJ2-7

CDR3 DNA: TGTGCCAGCAGCCACCTCCCTAAGCGATCCTCCCACAATGAGCAGTTCTTC
CDR3 protein: CASSHLPKRSSHNEQFF
clone size: -
V gene: TRBV7-8
D gene: -
J gene: TRBJ2-1

CDR3 DNA: TGTGCCAGCAGTTTGGGGACAGGGGGCGTAGCGCCGGCCTACGAGCAGTACTTC
CDR3 protein: CASSLGTGGVAPAYEQYF
clone size: -
V gene: TRBV5-6
D gene: TRBD1
J gene: TRBJ2-7

CDR3 DNA: TGCAGCATCCCCTCCCGAAGAAAACAGGGGATCAGCTACAATGAGCAGTTCTTC
CDR3 protein: CSIPSRRKQGISYNEQFF
clone size: few
V gene: TRBV29-1
D gene: TRBD1
J gene: TRBJ2-1

CDR3 DNA: TGTGCCAGCAGCCCACGACAGGGGATTTACAATGAGCAGTTCTTC
CDR3 protein: CASSPRQGIYNEQFF
clone size: -
V gene: TRBV7-9
D gene: TRBD1
J gene: TRBJ2-1

CDR3 DNA: TGCAGCGCCGGACAGGCTATTAACTACGAGCAGTACTTC
CDR3 protein: CSAGQAINYEQYF
clone size: -
V gene: TRBV29-1
D gene: TRBD1
J gene: TRBJ2-7

CDR3 DNA: TGTGCCAGCTCACCACTCTTTCTAGCGGGGAACTATGTAAACATTCAGTACTTC
CDR3 protein: CASSPLFLAGNYVNIQYF
clone size: -
V gene: TRBV18
D gene: TRBD2
J gene: TRBJ2-4

CDR3 DNA: TGTGCCAGCAGTTCACAGGGGGTCCCCTCTGGAAACACCATATATTTT
CDR3 protein: CASSSQGVPSGNTIYF
clone size: -
V gene: TRBV28
D gene: TRBD1
J gene: TRBJ1-3

CDR3 DNA: TGCGCCAGCACTGACACTGGGGCGGGAAACACCATATATTTT
CDR3 protein: CASTDTGAGNTIYF
clone size: -
V gene: TRBV5-1
D gene: -
J gene: TRBJ1-3

CDR3 DNA: TGTGCCAGCAGCCTCCGATCTAGCGAGGATGAGCAGTTCTTC
CDR3 protein: CASSLRSSEDEQFF
clone size: -
V gene: TRBV7-9
D gene: -
J gene: TRBJ2-1

CDR3 DNA: TGTGCCAGCAGCTTGAGTGGTCGGTGGGATGAGCAGTTCTTC
CDR3 protein: CASSLSGRWDEQFF
clone size: -
V gene: TRBV5-8
D gene: -
J gene: TRBJ2-1

CDR3 DNA: TGTGCCAGCAGCTCCCTAACTGGGGCCAACGTCCTGACTTTC
CDR3 protein: CASSSLTGANVLTF
clone size: -
V gene: TRBV11-2
D gene: -
J gene: TRBJ2-6

CDR3 DNA: TGTGCCAGCAGCCGACAGTTAGAAGAGACCCAGTACTTC
CDR3 protein: CASSRQLEETQYF
clone size: -
V gene: TRBV7-9
D gene: -
J gene: TRBJ2-5

CDR3 DNA: TGTGCCAGCCGGACGGTTCTGAACACTGAAGCTTTCTTT
CDR3 protein: CASRTVLNTEAFF
clone size: -
V gene: TRBV6-1
D gene: -
J gene: TRBJ1-1

CDR3 DNA: TGTGCCAGCAGCCCACTAGCGGGAGGGTACGAGCAGTACTTC
CDR3 protein: CASSPLAGGYEQYF
clone size: -
V gene: TRBV6-4
D gene: TRBD2
J gene: TRBJ2-7

CDR3 DNA: TGTGCCAGCAGCCGCAACGCAGGGCAAGAGACCCAGTACTTC
CDR3 protein: CASSRNAGQETQYF
clone size: -
V gene: TRBV7-2
D gene: -
J gene: TRBJ2-5

CDR3 DNA: TGTGCCAGCACCCTACCTCCGCCTGGAAACACCATATATTTT
CDR3 protein: CASTLPPPGNTIYF
clone size: -
V gene: TRBV6-5
D gene: -
J gene: TRBJ1-3

CDR3 DNA: TGTGCCAGCAGCTTGGTCAGTGAGCAGTTCTTC
CDR3 protein: CASSLVSEQFF
clone size: -
V gene: TRBV5-4
D gene: -
J gene: TRBJ2-1